Listed below are T cell receptor beta chains from one sample, sequenced in a study of blood T cell repertoires in COVID-19. Sequencing was performed with immunoSEQ multiplex PCR; in TCRdb, only in-frame clones are kept and a portion is missing. Of about 210,000 clones listed, 80% to 90% are singletons. The specimen was PBMCs or T cells enriched from blood (not recorded which). Receptor source: a man in his forties who had recovered from COVID-19. The CDR3 runs from the conserved cysteine through the conserved F or W.

V	J	CDR3
TRBV12-3/TRBV12-4	TRBJ1-2	CASNNGAGYGYTF
TRBV7-2	TRBJ1-4	CASSFNRAPSEKLFF
TRBV10-1	TRBJ1-6	CASSEWRDNSPLHF
TRBV2	TRBJ2-2	CASSSGTGITGELFF
TRBV2	TRBJ1-1	CASISRGAEAFF
TRBV5-1	TRBJ2-1	CASSWGDVNEQFF
TRBV15	TRBJ1-2	CATSRGGANYGYTF
TRBV9	TRBJ2-7	CASSQQGGHYEQYF
TRBV5-1	TRBJ2-5	CASSFGTSGLQETQYF
TRBV7-2	TRBJ2-3	CASSLGGSVDTQYF
TRBV28	TRBJ1-2	CASSLGQGGTYGYTF
TRBV7-2	TRBJ1-1	CASSDRAASEAFF
TRBV30	TRBJ1-5	CAWTPGVNQPQHF
TRBV7-9	TRBJ2-5	CASSFQGRAETQYF
TRBV19	TRBJ2-5	CASSNGNQETQYF
TRBV7-9	TRBJ2-3	CASSPRRALADTQYF
TRBV24-1	TRBJ2-5	CATSDLGQGGETQYF
TRBV4-1	TRBJ1-5	CATALTYSNQPQHF
TRBV10-3	TRBJ1-2	CAISGAGGDYGYTF